This T cell receptor beta chain was profiled in a study of cytomegalovirus exposure and HLA in healthy donors. Overall study findings and caveats: The study listed some 160 cytomegalovirus-associated TCR beta chains.

As concerns this clone: The antigen remains undetermined.

Produced via immunoSEQ multiplex PCR; TCRdb's table is partial and in-frame only. In the table there are some 68,000 clones, roughly 96% of which are singletons. The CDR3 totals 15 residues. V dropped 5 bases and J dropped 0; count of bases not matched to a gene: 3. Looked up from germline, CDR1 is MNHEY and CDR2 is SMNVEV (reference sequence). The chain couples TRBV27 to TRBJ1-5; 8 bases are a match to TRBD1. The material sequenced was PBMCs. The receptor was derived from a man between 18 and 29 years old in good health and CMV-seronegative. The CDR3 sequence is CASSPGQDSNQPQHF. CDR3 DNA sequence: TGTGCCAGCAGTCCGGGACAGGATAGCAATCAGCCCCAGCATTTT.